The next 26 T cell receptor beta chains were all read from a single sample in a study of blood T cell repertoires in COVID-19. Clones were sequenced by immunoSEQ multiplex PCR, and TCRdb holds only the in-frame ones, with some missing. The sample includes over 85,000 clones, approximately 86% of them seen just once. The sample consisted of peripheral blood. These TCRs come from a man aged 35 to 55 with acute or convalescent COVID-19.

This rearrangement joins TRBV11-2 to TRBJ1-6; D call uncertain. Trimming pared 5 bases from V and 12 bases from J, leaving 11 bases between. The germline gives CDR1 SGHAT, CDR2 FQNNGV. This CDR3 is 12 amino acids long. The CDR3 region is CASSPGDLPLHF. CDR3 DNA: TGTGCCAGCAGCCCCGGTGATCTACCCCTCCACTTT.

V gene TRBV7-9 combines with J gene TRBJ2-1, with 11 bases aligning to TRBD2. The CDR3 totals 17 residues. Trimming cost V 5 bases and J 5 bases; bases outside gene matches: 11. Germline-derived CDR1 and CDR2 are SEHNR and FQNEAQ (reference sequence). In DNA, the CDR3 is TGTGCCAGCAGCCTCGGGACTAGCGGACGAGGGGACAATGAGCAGTTCTTC. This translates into CASSLGTSGRGDNEQFF.

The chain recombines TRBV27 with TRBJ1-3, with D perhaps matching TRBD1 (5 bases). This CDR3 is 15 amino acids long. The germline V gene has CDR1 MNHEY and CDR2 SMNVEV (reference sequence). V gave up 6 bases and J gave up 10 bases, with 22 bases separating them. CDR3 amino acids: CASSPRGSQSLTIYF. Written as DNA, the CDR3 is TGTGCCAGCAGCCCAAGGGGCTCCCAATCGTTAACCATATATTTT.

The CDR3 loop is CASTMTVGGGYTF. The CDR3 nucleotides are TGTGCCAGCACGATGACGGTCGGGGGGGGCTACACCTTC. The genes are TRBV7-2 and TRBJ1-2; D is possibly TRBD1 (5 bases). The CDR3 sequence is 13 residues long. V lost 7 bases and J lost 8, with 17 bases in between. Germline V gene lookup returns CDR1 SGHTA and CDR2 FQGNSA.

The CDR3 nucleotides are TGCGCCAGCAGGGAGGGAGGGGTAGAGACCCAGTACTTC. Amino acids: CASREGGVETQYF. The V and J genes are TRBV5-1 and TRBJ2-5; 7 bases agree with TRBD2. V shed 5 bases and J 4 bases; nucleotides not matched to a gene: 5. The V gene's germline CDR1 is SGHRS and CDR2 YFSETQ. The CDR3 covers 13 residues.

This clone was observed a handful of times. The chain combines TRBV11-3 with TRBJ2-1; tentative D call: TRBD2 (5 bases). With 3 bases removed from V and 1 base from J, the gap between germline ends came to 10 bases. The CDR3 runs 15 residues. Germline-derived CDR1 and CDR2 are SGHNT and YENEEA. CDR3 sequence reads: CASSLTTNSYNEQFF. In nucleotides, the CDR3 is TGTGCCAGCAGCTTGACGACTAATTCCTACAATGAGCAGTTCTTC.

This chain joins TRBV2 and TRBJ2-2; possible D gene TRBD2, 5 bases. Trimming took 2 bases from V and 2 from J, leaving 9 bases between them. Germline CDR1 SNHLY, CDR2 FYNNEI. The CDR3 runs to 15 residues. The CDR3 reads CASSEFRGNTGELFF. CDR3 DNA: TGTGCCAGCAGTGAATTTCGGGGAAACACCGGGGAGCTGTTTTTT.

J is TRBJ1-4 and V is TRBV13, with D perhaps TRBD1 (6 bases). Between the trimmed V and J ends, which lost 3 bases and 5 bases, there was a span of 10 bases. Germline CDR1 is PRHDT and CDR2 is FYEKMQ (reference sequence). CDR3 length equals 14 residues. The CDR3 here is CASSFRQVNEKLFF. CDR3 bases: TGTGCCAGCAGCTTTCGACAGGTGAATGAAAAACTGTTTTTT. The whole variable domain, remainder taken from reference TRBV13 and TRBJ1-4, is AAGVIQSPRHLIKEKRETATLKCYPIPRHDTVYWYQQGPGQDPQFLISFYEKMQSDKGSIPDRFSAQQFSDYHSELNMSSLELGDSALYFCASSFRQVNEKLFFGSGTQLSVL.

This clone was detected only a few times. DNA for the CDR3: TGTGCCAGCAGCTTAGAATCTTTCGGGGAGCTGTTTTTT. This translates into CASSLESFGELFF. This rearrangement joins TRBV11-3 to TRBJ2-2; D is unclear. V lost 0 bases and J 7 bases, leaving 6 bases between the germline ends. The CDR3 extends over 13 amino acids. Germline V CDR1 and CDR2: SGHNT, YENEEA.

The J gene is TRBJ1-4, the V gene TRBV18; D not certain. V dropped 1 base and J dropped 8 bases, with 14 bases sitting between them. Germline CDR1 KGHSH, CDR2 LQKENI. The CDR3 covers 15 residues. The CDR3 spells CASSPQNQVGEKLFF. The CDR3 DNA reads TGTGCCAGCTCACCACAGAATCAGGTTGGCGAAAAACTGTTTTTT.

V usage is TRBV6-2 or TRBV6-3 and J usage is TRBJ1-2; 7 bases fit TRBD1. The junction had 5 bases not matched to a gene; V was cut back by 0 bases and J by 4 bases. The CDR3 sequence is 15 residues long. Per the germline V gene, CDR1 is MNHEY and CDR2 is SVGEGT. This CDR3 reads CASSYSVTGTYGYTF. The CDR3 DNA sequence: TGTGCCAGCAGTTACTCTGTGACAGGGACCTATGGCTACACCTTC.

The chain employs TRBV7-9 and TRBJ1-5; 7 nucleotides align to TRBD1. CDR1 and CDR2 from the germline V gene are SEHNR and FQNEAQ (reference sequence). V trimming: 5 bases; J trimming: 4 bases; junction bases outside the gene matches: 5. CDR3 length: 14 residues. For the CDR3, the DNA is TGTGCCAGCAGCCGACAGGGATTTAATCAGCCCCAGCATTTT. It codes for CASSRQGFNQPQHF.

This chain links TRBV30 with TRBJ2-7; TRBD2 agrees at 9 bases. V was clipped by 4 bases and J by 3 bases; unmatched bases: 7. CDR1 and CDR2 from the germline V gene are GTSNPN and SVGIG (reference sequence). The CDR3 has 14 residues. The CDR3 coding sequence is TGTGCCTGGACCCGCGGGGGGGACCACTACGAGCAGTACTTC. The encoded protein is CAWTRGGDHYEQYF.

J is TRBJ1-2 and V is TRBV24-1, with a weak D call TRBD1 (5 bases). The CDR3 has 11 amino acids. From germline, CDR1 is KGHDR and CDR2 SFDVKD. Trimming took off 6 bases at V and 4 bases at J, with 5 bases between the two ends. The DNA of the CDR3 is TGTGCCACCAGTCAGGGCTATGGCTACACCTTC. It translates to CATSQGYGYTF.

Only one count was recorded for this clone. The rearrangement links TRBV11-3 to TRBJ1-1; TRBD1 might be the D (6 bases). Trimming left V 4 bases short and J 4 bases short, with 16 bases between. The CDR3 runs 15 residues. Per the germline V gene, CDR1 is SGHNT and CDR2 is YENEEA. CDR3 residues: CASSSTHRAGTEAFF. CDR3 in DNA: TGTGCCAGCAGCTCGACCCACAGGGCGGGCACTGAAGCTTTCTTT.

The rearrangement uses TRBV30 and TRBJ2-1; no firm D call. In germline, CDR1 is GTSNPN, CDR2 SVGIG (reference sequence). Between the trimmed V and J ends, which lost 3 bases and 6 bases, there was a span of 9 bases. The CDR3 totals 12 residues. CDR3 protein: CAWSPTANEQFF. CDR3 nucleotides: TGTGCCTGGAGCCCGACTGCCAATGAGCAGTTCTTC.

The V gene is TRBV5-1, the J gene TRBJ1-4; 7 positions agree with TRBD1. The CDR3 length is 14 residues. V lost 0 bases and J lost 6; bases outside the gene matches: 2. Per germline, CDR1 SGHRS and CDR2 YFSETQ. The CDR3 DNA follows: TGCGCCAGCAGCTTGGCCGGGACAGATGAAAAACTGTTTTTT. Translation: CASSLAGTDEKLFF. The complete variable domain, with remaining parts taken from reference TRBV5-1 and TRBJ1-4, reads KAGVTQTPRYLIKTRGQQVTLSCSPISGHRSVSWYQQTPGQGLQFLFEYFSETQRNKGNFPGRFSGRQFSNSRSEMNVSTLELGDSALYLCASSLAGTDEKLFFGSGTQLSVL.

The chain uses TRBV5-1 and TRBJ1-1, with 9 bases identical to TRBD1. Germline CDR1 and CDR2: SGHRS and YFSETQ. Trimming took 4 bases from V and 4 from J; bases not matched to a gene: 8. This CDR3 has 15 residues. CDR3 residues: CASSPPRGQGTEAFF. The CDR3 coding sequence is TGCGCCAGCAGCCCGCCCCGGGGACAGGGCACTGAAGCTTTCTTT.

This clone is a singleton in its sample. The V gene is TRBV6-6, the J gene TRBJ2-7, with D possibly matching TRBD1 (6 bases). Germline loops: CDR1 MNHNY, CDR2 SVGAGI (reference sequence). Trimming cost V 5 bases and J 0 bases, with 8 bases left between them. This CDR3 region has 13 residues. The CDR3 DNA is TGTGCCAGCAGTCAGGGGCTCTCCTACGAGCAGTACTTC. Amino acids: CASSQGLSYEQYF.

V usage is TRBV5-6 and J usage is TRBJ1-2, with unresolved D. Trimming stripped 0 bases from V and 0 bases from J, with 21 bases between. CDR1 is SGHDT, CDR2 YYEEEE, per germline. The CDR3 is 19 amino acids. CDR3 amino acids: CASSLGETRRIRANYGYTF. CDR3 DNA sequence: TGTGCCAGCAGCTTGGGGGAGACTCGCCGAATAAGAGCTAACTATGGCTACACCTTC.

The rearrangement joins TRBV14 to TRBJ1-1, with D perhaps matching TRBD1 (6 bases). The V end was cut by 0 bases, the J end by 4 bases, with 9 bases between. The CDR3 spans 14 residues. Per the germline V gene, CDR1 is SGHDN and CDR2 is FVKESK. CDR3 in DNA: TGTGCCAGCAGCCAAGAGGGGGCTCGCACTGAAGCTTTCTTT. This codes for CASSQEGARTEAFF.

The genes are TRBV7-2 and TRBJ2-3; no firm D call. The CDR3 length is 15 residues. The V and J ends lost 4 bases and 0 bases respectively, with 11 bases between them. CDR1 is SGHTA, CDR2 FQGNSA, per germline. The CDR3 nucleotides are TGTGCCAGCAGCTCCCGACTCCGTAGCACAGATACGCAGTATTTT. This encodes CASSSRLRSTDTQYF.

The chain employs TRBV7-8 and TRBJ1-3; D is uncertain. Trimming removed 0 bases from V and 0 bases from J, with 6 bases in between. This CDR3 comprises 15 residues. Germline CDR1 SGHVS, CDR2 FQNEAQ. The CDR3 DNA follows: TGTGCCAGCAGCTTAGCGCAGGACTCTGGAAACACCATATATTTT. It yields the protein CASSLAQDSGNTIYF.

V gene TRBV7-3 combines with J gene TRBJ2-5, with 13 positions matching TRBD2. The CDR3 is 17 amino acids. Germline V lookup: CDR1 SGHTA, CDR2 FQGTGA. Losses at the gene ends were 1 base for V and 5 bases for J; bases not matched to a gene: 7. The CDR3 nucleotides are TGTGCCAGCAGCTTAAGTAAACTAGCGGGGGGGCGTGAGACCCAGTACTTC. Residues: CASSLSKLAGGRETQYF. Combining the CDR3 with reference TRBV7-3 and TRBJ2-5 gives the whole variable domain GAGVSQTPSNKVTEKGKYVELRCDPISGHTALYWYRQSLGQGPEFLIYFQGTGAADDSGLPNDRFFAVRPEGSVSTLKIQRTERGDSAVYLCASSLSKLAGGRETQYFGPGTRLLVL.

The CDR3 sequence is CASSSQGVGYTF. The CDR3 nucleotides are TGTGCCAGCAGCTCGCAGGGGGTTGGCTACACCTTC. The V call is TRBV7-2, the J call TRBJ1-2, with 7 bases lining up with TRBD1. This CDR3 has 12 amino acids. Looked up from germline, CDR1 is SGHTA and CDR2 is FQGNSA. Trimming took 4 bases from V and 7 from J; bases not matched to a gene: 3.

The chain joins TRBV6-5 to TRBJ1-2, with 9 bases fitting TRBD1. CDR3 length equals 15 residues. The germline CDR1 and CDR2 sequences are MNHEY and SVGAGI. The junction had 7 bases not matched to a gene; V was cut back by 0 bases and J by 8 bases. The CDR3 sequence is CASSYSHRGRGGYTF. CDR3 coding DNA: TGTGCCAGCAGTTACTCGCACAGGGGGCGTGGAGGCTACACCTTC.